The 32 T cell receptor beta chains below come from one sample, sequenced in a study of T cells in Graves' hyperthyroidism and ophthalmopathy. The investigators amplified TCR beta CDR3 regions from RNA transcripts. The HTBI primer set was used in a first-round RT-PCR of the TCR CDR3. TCRdb reprocessed the multiplex PCR reads via MiXCR and lists one record per CDR3 protein. The repertoire consists of about 740,000 distinct CDR3 sequences, with 12% to 15% occurring once and the leading ten covering more than 8.5%. The sequenced sample was blood. The origin of the receptors is a woman aged 18-29 years with Graves' hyperthyroidism.

This clonotype was seen ten or more times. The chain is built from TRBV13 and TRBJ2-4; a weak D match, TRBD2 (6 bases). Deletions cut 5 bases from V and 4 bases from J, with 9 bases between. This CDR3 region has 13 residues. The germline CDR1 and CDR2 sequences are PRHDT and FYEKMQ (reference sequence). DNA of the CDR3: TGTGCCAGCAGCGAGCGGGTAAAAAACATTCAGTACTTC. Translated: CASSERVKNIQYF.

The rearrangement links TRBV12-3 or TRBV12-4 to TRBJ1-1; 8 bases are shared with TRBD1. Trimming removed 8 bases from V and 5 bases from J; junction bases left unmatched: 16. The CDR3 runs 16 residues. The CDR3 protein is CASGRNQGARWTEAFF. The CDR3 DNA reads as TGTGCCAGCGGTCGGAACCAGGGGGCGCGTTGGACTGAAGCTTTCTTT.

Ten or more counts support this clonotype. The chain combines TRBV20-1 with TRBJ2-3; 9 nucleotides align to TRBD2. V lost 6 bases, J lost 0 bases, and 7 bases stayed unmatched. The CDR3 spans 15 residues. Germline V lookup: CDR1 DFQATT, CDR2 SNEGSKA (reference sequence). The CDR3 loop reads CSATHSGGSTDTQYF. The CDR3 DNA reads as TGCAGTGCAACTCATAGCGGGGGAAGCACAGATACGCAGTATTTT.

The chain links TRBV27 to TRBJ1-3; possible D gene TRBD1, 6 bases. Germline V gene lookup returns CDR1 MNHEY and CDR2 SMNVEV (reference sequence). This CDR3 contains 13 residues. V lost 7 bases and J lost 2, with 9 bases in between. CDR3 in DNA: TGTGCCAGCATGCCAGGGGCTGGAAACACCATATATTTT. As protein: CASMPGAGNTIYF.

V is TRBV29-1 and J is TRBJ2-3, with a tentative D call TRBD2 (7 bases). From germline, CDR1 is SQVTM and CDR2 ANQGSEA. CDR3 size: 12 residues. V gave up 6 bases and J gave up 4 bases, with 11 bases separating them. Here the CDR3 reads CSVKGGADTQYF. CDR3 bases: TGCAGCGTGAAGGGGGGGGCAGATACGCAGTATTTT.

This clonotype showed up just a few times. The chain uses TRBV19 and TRBJ1-5; D is ambiguous. This CDR3 comprises 16 residues. Between the trimmed V and J ends, which lost 5 bases and 3 bases, there was a span of 17 bases. The V gene's germline CDR1 is LNHDA and CDR2 SQIVND (reference sequence). The CDR3 reads CASSVRRRGPNQPQHF. CDR3 in DNA: TGTGCCAGTAGTGTTCGACGTCGGGGTCCCAATCAGCCCCAGCATTTT. Using reference TRBV19 and TRBJ1-5 for the parts outside the CDR3, the full variable domain is DGGITQSPKYLFRKEGQNVTLSCEQNLNHDAMYWYRQDPGQGLRLIYYSQIVNDFQKGDIAEGYSVSREKKESFPLTVTSAQKNPTAFYLCASSVRRRGPNQPQHFGDGTRLSIL.

The sample holds a few counts of this clonotype. The CDR3 loop is CASSRTGSPSGANVLTF. The DNA of the CDR3 is TGTGCCAGCAGCCGGACAGGGAGCCCTTCTGGGGCCAACGTCCTGACTTTC. The gene calls are TRBV6-1 and TRBJ2-6, with 8 nucleotides matching TRBD1. Germline loops: CDR1 MNHNS, CDR2 SASEGT. V was pared by 6 bases and J by 1 base, with 8 bases of the junction left unmatched. This CDR3 contains 17 residues.

Concerning this clonotype itself: A single base separates this from a much larger clone, so it may be a read error. The chain is built from TRBV25-1 and TRBJ2-3; the match to TRBD2 covers 16 bases. There are 19 residues in the CDR3. Germline-derived CDR1 and CDR2 are MGHDK and SYGVNS. J was trimmed by 4 bases and V by 5 bases; bases with no gene match: 12. The CDR3 region is CASSNPPGTSGRAADTQYF. The CDR3 DNA is TGTGCCAGCAGTAACCCTCCAGGGACTAGCGGGAGGGCCGCAGATACGCAGTATTTT.

This clonotype was seen ten or more times. The chain uses TRBV2 and TRBJ2-7; D unresolved. V was trimmed by 6 bases and J by 0 bases, leaving 12 bases between them. The germline V gene has CDR1 SNHLY and CDR2 FYNNEI. The CDR3 covers 14 residues. CDR3 nucleotides: TGTGCCAGCAGGGTGAGAGGCGGCTCCTACGAGCAGTACTTC. It codes for CASRVRGGSYEQYF.

J is TRBJ2-2 and V is TRBV12-3 or TRBV12-4, with 8 bases matching TRBD1. V lost 6 bases, J lost 7 bases, and 4 bases stayed unmatched. The CDR3 consists of 13 residues. The CDR3 loop is CASSQGAVGELFF. The CDR3 DNA follows: TGTGCCAGCAGCCAGGGGGCTGTCGGGGAGCTGTTTTTT.

The chain employs TRBV5-5 and TRBJ1-2; D is possibly TRBD1 (6 bases). CDR3 size: 16 residues. Germline V lookup: CDR1 SGHKS, CDR2 YYEKEE (reference sequence). V was pared by 0 bases and J by 5 bases, with 17 bases between. The CDR3 loop reads CASSLGMRGTDYGYTF. CDR3 nucleotides: TGTGCCAGCAGCTTGGGGATGAGGGGGACGGATTATGGCTACACCTTC.

The rearrangement uses TRBV15 and TRBJ1-4; TRBD1 aligns across 8 bases. CDR3 length: 15 amino acids. CDR1 LNHNV and CDR2 YYDKDF come from the germline V gene (reference sequence). The J segment lost 7 bases and the V segment lost 2 bases, leaving 6 bases of the junction unmatched. The CDR3 DNA reads TGTGCCACCAGCAGAACGCGGACAGGGATTGAAAAACTGTTTTTT. Its translation is CATSRTRTGIEKLFF.

This clonotype was seen at least ten times. The chain recombines TRBV6-1 with TRBJ1-2; unclear D gene. V lost 6 bases, J lost 1 base, and 3 bases lay in between. Germline CDR1 reads MNHNS; CDR2 reads SASEGT. This CDR3 region has 11 residues. The CDR3 is CASRNNYGYTF. In nucleotides, the CDR3 is TGTGCCAGCAGAAATAACTATGGCTACACCTTC.

This chain joins TRBV12-3 or TRBV12-4 and TRBJ1-1; tentative D call: TRBD1 (6 bases). CDR3 length: 13 amino acids. V lost 7 bases and J 8 bases, leaving 17 bases between the germline ends. CDR3 protein: CASNITGKIEAFF. The CDR3 DNA is TGTGCCAGCAATATTACAGGGAAAATAGAAGCTTTCTTT.

This CDR3 is CSVGGTVNIQYF. The CDR3 DNA follows: TGCAGCGTTGGCGGGACAGTCAACATTCAGTACTTC. The chain couples TRBV20-1 to TRBJ2-4, with a tentative D call TRBD1 (7 bases). Germline V gives CDR1 DFQATT, CDR2 SNEGSKA (reference sequence). The CDR3 is 12 residues long.

This clonotype has at least ten counts. The CDR3 region is CAWSEGSYEQYF. The CDR3 DNA follows: TGTGCCTGGAGTGAGGGCTCCTACGAGCAGTACTTC. The genes are TRBV30 and TRBJ2-7; no clear D. This CDR3 is 12 amino acids long. The germline V gene has CDR1 GTSNPN and CDR2 SVGIG (reference sequence). The germline V and J ends were trimmed by 1 base and 0 bases, with 4 bases remaining between them.

The table lists this clonotype with many counts. This chain links TRBV18 with TRBJ1-1; D may be TRBD1 (6 bases). The CDR3 sequence is 16 residues long. CDR1 is KGHSH, CDR2 LQKENI, per germline. Trimming pared 3 bases from V and 0 bases from J, leaving 14 bases between. The CDR3 DNA reads as TGTGCCAGCTCACCTGTATCGGGACACCTGAACACTGAAGCTTTCTTT. It is translated as CASSPVSGHLNTEAFF.

This chain links TRBV27 with TRBJ1-3, with D unclear. CDR1 and CDR2 (germline): MNHEY, SMNVEV (reference sequence). Trimming pared 5 bases from V and 4 bases from J, leaving 15 bases between. The CDR3 sequence is 15 residues long. The CDR3 DNA reads as TGTGCCAGCAGTCCCCTCGGCCTGACAGGAAACACCATATATTTT. Protein: CASSPLGLTGNTIYF.

The rearrangement joins TRBV13 to TRBJ2-3; 9 bases are shared with TRBD2. J lost 3 bases, V lost 4 bases, and 14 bases had no gene match. Germline V lookup: CDR1 PRHDT, CDR2 FYEKMQ (reference sequence). CDR3 length: 18 amino acids. The CDR3 loop is CASSSLWIAGERTDTQYF. Here the CDR3 DNA reads TGTGCCAGCAGCTCGCTCTGGATAGCGGGAGAAAGGACAGATACGCAGTATTTT.

The rearrangement links TRBV9 to TRBJ1-2; D is possibly TRBD1 (5 bases). V dropped 3 bases and J dropped 6 bases, with 9 bases sitting between them. The CDR3 spans 12 residues. Germline V gives CDR1 SGDLS, CDR2 YYNGEE. The CDR3 loop reads CASSGRDDGYTF. CDR3 bases: TGTGCCAGCAGCGGCCGGGACGATGGCTACACCTTC.

This clonotype has ten or more counts. The V gene is TRBV7-9, the J gene TRBJ2-2, with no clear D. V was cut by 0 bases and J by 1 base, with 3 bases left in between. The CDR3 has 14 amino acids. Germline V CDR1 and CDR2: SEHNR, FQNEAQ (reference sequence). The CDR3 reads CASSLAMNTGELFF. The CDR3 bases are TGTGCCAGCAGCTTAGCGATGAACACCGGGGAGCTGTTTTTT. Full variable domain (missing parts from reference TRBV7-9 and TRBJ2-2): DTGVSQNPRHKITKRGQNVTFRCDPISEHNRLYWYRQTLGQGPEFLTYFQNEAQLEKSRLLSDRFSAERPKGSFSTLEIQRTEQGDSAMYLCASSLAMNTGELFFGEGSRLTVL.

This clonotype occurred a few times. This sequence joins TRBV6-1 and TRBJ2-2; D ambiguous. The CDR3 loop spans 13 amino acids. V was shortened by 3 bases and J by 11 bases, with 13 bases between the two germline ends. The germline V gene encodes CDR1 MNHNS and CDR2 SASEGT. The CDR3 coding sequence is TGTGCCAGCAGTGAGGCAGGCAGGCCCGAGCTGTTTTTT. Its protein is CASSEAGRPELFF.

Ten or more counts support this clonotype. The chain joins TRBV20-1 to TRBJ2-1; D gene uncertain. Between the trimmed V and J ends, which lost 1 base and 0 bases, there was a span of 16 bases. The CDR3 loop spans 17 amino acids. In germline, CDR1 is DFQATT, CDR2 SNEGSKA (reference sequence). CDR3 sequence reads: CSARALSGISSYNEQFF. The CDR3 DNA sequence: TGCAGTGCTAGAGCTCTGAGTGGGATTAGCTCCTACAATGAGCAGTTCTTC.

This clonotype was recorded at least ten times. V is TRBV20-1 and J is TRBJ1-2; 8 nucleotides align to TRBD1. The germline CDR1 and CDR2 sequences are DFQATT and SNEGSKA (reference sequence). V lost 2 bases to trimming and J lost 2 bases; unmatched junction nucleotides: 22. The CDR3 is made up of 20 amino acids. This CDR3 reads CSARLNQDRDRPFYNYGYTF. As DNA, the CDR3 is TGCAGTGCTAGACTGAACCAGGACAGGGACCGACCCTTTTACAACTATGGCTACACCTTC.

This clonotype has a count of ten or more. V gene TRBV18 combines with J gene TRBJ2-5; D may be TRBD2 (5 bases). The CDR3 length is 13 residues. Germline V CDR1 and CDR2: KGHSH, LQKENI. Trimming stripped 2 bases from V and 3 bases from J, with 7 bases between. The CDR3 here is CASSPVGKETQYF. CDR3 bases: TGTGCCAGCTCACCAGTCGGGAAAGAGACCCAGTACTTC.

This clonotype was recorded at least ten times. This chain uses TRBV7-2 with TRBJ2-1; D unresolved. The V end lost 5 bases, the J end lost 4 bases, and 9 bases lay between the germline ends. Germline CDR1 reads SGHTA; CDR2 reads FQGNSA. The CDR3 loop spans 13 amino acids. CDR3 amino acids: CASSKTEYNEQFF. CDR3 DNA: TGTGCCAGCAGCAAGACTGAGTACAATGAGCAGTTCTTC.

The table lists this clonotype with many counts. The chain recombines TRBV5-6 with TRBJ2-7; 7 bases agree with TRBD1. Unmatched junction bases numbered 8, after V lost 2 bases and J lost 3 bases. Per the germline V gene, CDR1 is SGHDT and CDR2 is YYEEEE. This CDR3 is built from 15 residues. The CDR3 loop reads CASSFGAGGFYEQYF. As DNA, the CDR3 is TGTGCCAGCAGCTTTGGGGCAGGGGGATTCTACGAGCAGTACTTC.

This clonotype showed up just a few times. The chain uses TRBV11-3 and TRBJ2-1; 8 nucleotides line up with TRBD2. Germline V gene data show CDR1 as SGHNT and CDR2 as YENEEA. After removal of 6 bases from V and 6 bases from J, the junction contained 10 bases not matched to a gene. The CDR3 totals 15 residues. This CDR3 is CASSREVAGRNEQFF. Written as DNA, the CDR3 is TGTGCCAGCAGTCGTGAGGTAGCGGGGCGCAATGAGCAGTTCTTC.

This clonotype was observed at least ten times. V is TRBV10-3 and J is TRBJ1-1; TRBD1 matches 11 bases. Unmatched junction bases numbered 4, after V lost 6 bases and J lost 1 base. Germline loops: CDR1 ENHRY, CDR2 SYGVKD. This CDR3 comprises 15 residues. The chain's CDR3 is CAISWTGGKNTEAFF. The CDR3 coding sequence is TGTGCCATCAGCTGGACAGGGGGCAAGAACACTGAAGCTTTCTTT.

The CDR3 loop reads CASSRILYEQYF. The CDR3 coding sequence is TGTGCCAGCAGTAGGATTCTATACGAGCAGTACTTC. The chain joins TRBV12-3 or TRBV12-4 to TRBJ2-7; D unclear. The CDR3 has 12 amino acids. With 5 bases removed from V and 4 bases from J, the gap between germline ends came to 9 bases.

This clonotype came up many times. The gene calls are TRBV2 and TRBJ2-3; D ambiguous. This CDR3 spans 11 amino acids. V lost 8 bases and J lost 4, with 7 bases in between. The germline CDR1 and CDR2 sequences are SNHLY and FYNNEI. CDR3 loop: CASALADTQYF. The DNA of the CDR3 is TGTGCCAGCGCACTGGCAGATACGCAGTATTTT.

This clonotype was seen a few times. The chain joins TRBV14 to TRBJ1-2; D perhaps matches TRBD1 (5 bases). From germline, CDR1 is SGHDN and CDR2 FVKESK. Trimming pared 4 bases from V and 4 bases from J, leaving 16 bases between. The CDR3 is 15 amino acids. CDR3 region: CASSPLGGAFYGYTF. The CDR3 DNA is TGTGCCAGCAGCCCCCTTGGAGGGGCGTTCTATGGCTACACCTTC.